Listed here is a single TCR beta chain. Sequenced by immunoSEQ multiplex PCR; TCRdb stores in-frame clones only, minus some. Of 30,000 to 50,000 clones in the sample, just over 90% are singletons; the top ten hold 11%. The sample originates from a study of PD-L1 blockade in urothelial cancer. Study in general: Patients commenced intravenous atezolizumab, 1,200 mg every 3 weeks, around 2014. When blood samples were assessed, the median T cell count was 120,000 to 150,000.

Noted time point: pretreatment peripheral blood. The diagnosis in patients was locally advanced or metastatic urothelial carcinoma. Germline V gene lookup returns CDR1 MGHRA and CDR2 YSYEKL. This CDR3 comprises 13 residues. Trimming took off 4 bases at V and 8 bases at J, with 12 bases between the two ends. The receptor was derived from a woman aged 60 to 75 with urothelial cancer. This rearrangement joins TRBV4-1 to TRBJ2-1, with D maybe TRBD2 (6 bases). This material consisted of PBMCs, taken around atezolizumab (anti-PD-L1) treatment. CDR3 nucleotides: TGCGCCAGCAGCCTCCCTCGGGGGTATGAGCAGTTCTTC. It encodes CASSLPRGYEQFF.